This T cell receptor beta chain came from a study of shared clonotypes between healthy human individuals. Findings and limits, study-wide: As a rule, naive subsets had a larger estimated richness than memory subsets. Apart from blood, nothing was sampled; tissue repertoires likely differ. Even with large depth, rarefaction showed that sorted-subset sequencing was incomplete.

Of note for this clone: Its target is unknown. The same CDR3 also results from other DNA sequences found in this sample.

CD45RO-negative, CCR7-positively selected cells formed the naive CD8 fraction, excluding terminally differentiated effector memory CD45RA+ cells. Donors had no recently reported acute infections or vaccinations and were HIV-negative. Assay used: immunoSEQ multiplex PCR; TCRdb lists only in-frame clones, some missing. The sample includes about 2,200,000 clones, about 93% of them seen just once. In germline, CDR1 is SEHNR, CDR2 FQNEAQ (reference sequence). The CDR3 contains 15 residues. Trimming cost V 5 bases and J 2 bases; bases outside gene matches: 3. This receptor was identified in a man younger than 30 in good health. Some clones in this sample may be carry-over from other donors' samples. The chain employs TRBV7-9 and TRBJ2-7; 13 bases map to TRBD2. Sequencing was done on a sample of naive CD8+ T cells from PBMCs. The CDR3 protein is CASSLGTSGTYEQYF. The CDR3 nucleotides read TGTGCCAGCAGCCTAGGGACTAGCGGGACCTACGAGCAGTACTTC.